A selection of T cell receptor beta chains follows, all from one sample in a study of Graves' ophthalmopathy and Graves' hyperthyroidism. TCRdb reprocessed the multiplex PCR reads with MiXCR, giving one entry per CDR3 protein. There are 660,000 or so distinct CDR3 sequences in the sample; under 50% occur only once, and more than 3% lies in the top ten. The material sequenced was peripheral blood. The origin of the receptors is an adult man with Graves' ophthalmopathy. Both conserved end residues are part of each CDR3. D genes are given only for firm matches. Clone size appears in some rows only: once, few, many, or a class for an expanded clone.

j_call d_call v_call clone_size cdr3_aa cdr3_nt
TRBJ2-5 TRBD2 TRBV20-1 many CSARDEGLAGGWRQETQYF TGCAGTGCTAGAGATGAGGGACTAGCGGGAGGATGGCGGCAAGAGACCCAGTACTTC
TRBJ2-7 TRBD2 TRBV2 . CASSQLLAGLYEQYF TGTGCCAGCAGCCAGCTCCTAGCGGGCCTATACGAGCAGTACTTC
TRBJ1-2 . TRBV15 . CATSRVDNYGYTF TGTGCCACCAGCAGAGTAGATAACTATGGCTACACCTTC
TRBJ1-3 . TRBV10-3 . CASSARDTIYF TGTGCCAGCAGTGCCCGGGACACCATATATTTT
TRBJ1-1 . TRBV29-1 many CSVVGVPEAFF TGCAGCGTGGTAGGGGTCCCTGAAGCTTTCTTT
TRBJ2-1 TRBD2 TRBV7-3 . CASSSQTSGSNEQFF TGTGCCAGCAGCTCCCAGACTAGCGGGAGTAATGAGCAGTTCTTC
TRBJ1-5 . TRBV15 . CATSSVSGDHNQPQHF TGTGCCACCAGCAGCGTATCAGGGGACCACAATCAGCCCCAGCATTTT
TRBJ1-1 . TRBV7-9 . CASRNPPGEGRFAEAFF TGTGCCAGCAGGAACCCACCCGGGGAGGGGAGGTTCGCTGAAGCTTTCTTT
TRBJ2-7 TRBD1 TRBV27 many CASALGQAPGEQYF TGTGCCAGCGCGCTTGGACAGGCGCCGGGCGAGCAGTACTTC
TRBJ1-2 TRBD1 TRBV7-8 . CASTQLTGDGYGYTF TGTGCCAGCACCCAACTGACAGGGGACGGCTATGGCTACACCTTC
TRBJ2-5 TRBD2 TRBV11-2 many CASSTGRGGQGRGETQYF TGTGCCAGCAGCACCGGGAGGGGAGGGCAGGGCCGGGGCGAGACCCAGTACTTC
TRBJ2-5 TRBD2 TRBV14 . CASSRGLAGAGETQYF TGTGCCAGCAGCCGAGGACTAGCGGGGGCGGGAGAGACCCAGTACTTC
TRBJ2-2 TRBD1 TRBV7-7 few CASSTNPGQGSTGELFF TGTGCCAGCAGCACAAACCCGGGACAGGGCAGCACCGGGGAGCTGTTTTTT
TRBJ2-7 . TRBV19 few CASSNQAAYEQYF TGTGCCAGTAGTAACCAGGCAGCCTACGAGCAGTACTTC
TRBJ2-6 TRBD1 TRBV5-8 many CASSAGTAPSGANVLTF TGTGCCAGCAGCGCCGGGACAGCCCCATCTGGGGCCAACGTCCTGACTTTC
TRBJ2-7 TRBD2 TRBV10-3 . CAWRLAGTYEQYF TGTGCCTGGAGACTAGCGGGGACCTACGAGCAGTACTTC
TRBJ2-7 . TRBV7-6 many CASSLSMVNYEQYF TGTGCCAGCAGCTTATCCATGGTTAACTACGAGCAGTACTTC
TRBJ2-2 . TRBV7-8 many CASSLSRGGELFF TGTGCCAGCAGCTTAAGCAGGGGCGGGGAGCTGTTTTTT
TRBJ1-2 . TRBV19 . CASTETAGNTF TGTGCCAGTACGGAGACAGCTGGAAACACCTTC
TRBJ2-5 . TRBV7-8 many CASSFSVPQETQYF TGTGCCAGCAGCTTCTCGGTGCCCCAAGAGACCCAGTACTTC
TRBJ1-1 TRBD1 TRBV7-3 few CASSAGQGINTEAFF TGTGCCAGCAGCGCAGGACAGGGGATTAACACTGAAGCTTTCTTT
TRBJ2-5 . TRBV25-1 many CASSEYLLVIGETQYF TGTGCCAGCAGTGAATATTTACTAGTAATAGGCGAGACCCAGTACTTC
TRBJ2-3 . TRBV7-6 . CASSAHLWASPDTQYF TGTGCCAGCAGCGCGCACCTCTGGGCTAGCCCAGATACGCAGTATTTT
TRBJ1-1 . TRBV9 . CASTGSNGVREAFF TGTGCCAGCACCGGGAGCAACGGGGTCCGAGAAGCTTTCTTT
TRBJ1-2 . TRBV2 many CASTGSRGRGNGYTF TGTGCCAGCACCGGATCCCGGGGGCGCGGGAATGGCTACACCTTC
TRBJ2-5 TRBD2 TRBV20-1 many CSARAGVTETQYF TGCAGTGCCAGAGCGGGAGTGACGGAGACCCAGTACTTC
TRBJ2-7 TRBD2 TRBV30 . CAWSRGVNEQYF TGTGCCTGGAGTCGGGGGGTGAACGAGCAGTACTTC
TRBJ2-6 . TRBV20-1 once CSATRTGANVLTF TGCAGTGCTACCCGGACTGGGGCCAACGTCCTGACTTTC
TRBJ1-3 . TRBV10-3 . CAISATGSRDYGYTIYF TGTGCCATCAGTGCTACAGGGAGTCGTGACTATGGCTACACCATATATTTT
TRBJ1-4 . TRBV12-3/TRBV12-4 many CASSLQGEKLFF TGTGCCAGCAGTTTACAGGGAGAAAAACTGTTTTTT
TRBJ1-1 . TRBV29-1 many CSASLAVTEAFF TGCAGCGCTAGCCTGGCGGTAACCGAAGCTTTCTTT
TRBJ2-5 TRBD1 TRBV2 many CAIPGKGAKTQYF TGTGCCATCCCGGGCAAGGGGGCTAAGACCCAGTACTTC
TRBJ1-5 . TRBV7-9 once CASSLGGAAYEHF TGTGCCAGCAGCTTAGGCGGAGCCGCCTACGAGCATTTT
TRBJ1-1 . TRBV9 many CASSPYPTNSNTEAFF TGTGCCAGCAGCCCTTACCCCACAAACTCGAACACTGAAGCTTTCTTT
TRBJ2-7 . TRBV7-9 many CASRPGTDSYEQYF TGTGCCAGCAGACCTGGGACGGATTCCTACGAGCAGTACTTC
TRBJ2-7 . TRBV6-5 few CASSYSVQGGEQYF TGTGCCAGCAGTTACTCGGTCCAGGGGGGCGAGCAGTACTTC
TRBJ1-2 . TRBV5-8 . CASSLEQENGYTF TGTGCCAGCAGCTTGGAACAGGAAAATGGCTACACCTTC
TRBJ2-5 TRBD1 TRBV12-3/TRBV12-4 many CASSLVAGQGQETQYF TGTGCCAGCAGTTTAGTGGCGGGACAGGGGCAAGAGACCCAGTACTTC
TRBJ1-2 TRBD1 TRBV29-1 many CSVDPIDGTGGAGGYGYTF TGCAGCGTTGACCCAATTGACGGGACAGGGGGCGCAGGGGGCTATGGCTACACCTTC
TRBJ1-2 . TRBV10-3 . CASRSGNYGCTF .
TRBJ1-6 . TRBV10-3 . CASSYGVQEVNSPLHF TGTGCCAGCAGTTACGGGGTTCAAGAGGTTAATTCACCCCTCCACTTT
TRBJ1-2 . TRBV19 many CASNLGPAGGYTF TGTGCCAGTAACCTCGGACCCGCGGGTGGCTACACCTTC
TRBJ2-5 . TRBV15 . CATSSNTEETQYF TGTGCCACCAGCAGCAACACTGAAGAGACCCAGTACTTC
TRBJ1-2 . TRBV12-3/TRBV12-4 few CASSLWPGDNYGYTF TGTGCCAGCAGTTTATGGCCAGGAGATAACTATGGCTACACCTTC
TRBJ1-1 . TRBV11-3 many CASSFNKNTEAFF TGTGCCAGCAGCTTTAACAAGAACACTGAAGCTTTCTTT
TRBJ1-4 . TRBV7-9 many CASSLGTASEKLFF TGTGCCAGCAGCTTAGGGACAGCGAGTGAAAAACTGTTTTTT
TRBJ2-1 . TRBV5-1 once CASSLTDYNEQFF TGCGCCAGCAGCTTAACAGACTACAATGAGCAGTTCTTC
TRBJ2-3 . TRBV7-6 . CASSSDGGTQYF TGTGCCAGCAGCTCCGACGGGGGTACGCAGTATTTT
TRBJ2-6 TRBD1 TRBV2 . CASSRDRDYGANVLTF TGTGCCAGCAGTAGGGACAGGGACTATGGGGCCAACGTCCTGACTTTC
TRBJ1-2 . TRBV24-1 . CATSDGSWPGEGYTF TGTGCCACCAGTGACGGGAGCTGGCCTGGGGAAGGCTACACCTTC
TRBJ1-1 . TRBV6-5 many CASSQGAEAFF TGTGCCAGCAGTCAGGGCGCTGAAGCTTTCTTT
TRBJ1-6 . TRBV7-6 many CASSLYESYNSPLHF TGTGCCAGCAGCTTATACGAGAGCTATAATTCACCCCTCCACTTT
TRBJ2-7 . TRBV10-3 many CAIHTASSYEQYF TGTGCCATTCATACAGCCTCCTCCTACGAGCAGTACTTC
TRBJ1-6 . TRBV29-1 . CSGDSFYSPLHF TGCAGCGGAGACAGTTTCTATTCACCCCTCCACTTT
TRBJ2-2 . TRBV11-2 . CASSLGSGGVTGELFF TGTGCCAGCAGCTTAGGGTCGGGGGGCGTCACCGGGGAGCTGTTTTTT
TRBJ1-1 . TRBV5-4 many CASSLTGIDTEAFF TGTGCCAGCAGCTTGACAGGTATCGACACTGAAGCTTTCTTT
TRBJ2-4 . TRBV5-6 . CASTPPGDRDIQYF TGTGCCAGTACTCCCCCAGGGGATAGGGACATTCAGTACTTC
TRBJ1-1 . TRBV12-3/TRBV12-4 . CASSLIGALGDTEAFF TGTGCCAGCAGTTTAATAGGGGCCCTCGGGGACACTGAAGCTTTCTTT
TRBJ2-7 TRBD2 TRBV25-1 . CASSDGYFEGGTSYEQYF TGTGCCAGCAGTGACGGTTACTTTGAGGGAGGGACCTCCTACGAGCAGTACTTC